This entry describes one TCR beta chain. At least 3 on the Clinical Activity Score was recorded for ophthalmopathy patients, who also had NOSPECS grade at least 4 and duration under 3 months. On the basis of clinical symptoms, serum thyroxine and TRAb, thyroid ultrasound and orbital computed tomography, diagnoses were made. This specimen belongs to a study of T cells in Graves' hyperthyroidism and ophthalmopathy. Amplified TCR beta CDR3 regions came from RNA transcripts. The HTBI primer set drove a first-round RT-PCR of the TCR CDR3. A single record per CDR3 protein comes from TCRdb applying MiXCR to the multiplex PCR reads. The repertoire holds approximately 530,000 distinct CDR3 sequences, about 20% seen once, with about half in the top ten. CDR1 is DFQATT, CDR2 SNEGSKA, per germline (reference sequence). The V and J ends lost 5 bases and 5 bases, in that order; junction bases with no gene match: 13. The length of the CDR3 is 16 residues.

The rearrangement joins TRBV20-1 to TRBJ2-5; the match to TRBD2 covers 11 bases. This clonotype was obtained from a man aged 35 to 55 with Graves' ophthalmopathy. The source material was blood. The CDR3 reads CSARPLAGGRWETQYF. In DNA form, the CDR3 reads TGCAGTGCTCGTCCCCTAGCGGGAGGTAGATGGGAGACCCAGTACTTC.